This T cell receptor (beta chain) emerged from a study of shared clonotypes between healthy human individuals. As for the study in general: CD8 memory received one plate per donor, CD8 naive two, CD4 memory three and CD4 naive three.

TCRdb's table, derived via immunoSEQ multiplex PCR, lists solely in-frame clones and lacks some. This table holds 760,000 or so clones, 90% to 97% found once. Study-level findings and limits: Read depth was anticipated to influence clonotype sharing among donors.

This CDR3 is built from 16 residues. Germline assignment: CDR1 SGDLS and CDR2 YYNGEE. Trimming at V came to 0 bases and at J to 0 bases, leaving 5 bases not matched to a gene. On this clone: What it binds is unknown.

CD45RO-negative cells were positively selected for CCR7, leaving out terminally differentiated effector memory CD45RA+ cells. All the donors were Caucasian adults who lived in Nashville, Tennessee. Sequencing used naive CD8+ T cells sorted from blood. V and J are TRBV9 and TRBJ2-7; TRBD1 aligns across 8 bases. This receptor was taken from a man in his thirties or forties in good health. CDR3 residues: CASSVGGQGASYEQYF. The CDR3 DNA sequence: TGTGCCAGCAGCGTAGGAGGCCAGGGGGCCTCCTACGAGCAGTACTTC.